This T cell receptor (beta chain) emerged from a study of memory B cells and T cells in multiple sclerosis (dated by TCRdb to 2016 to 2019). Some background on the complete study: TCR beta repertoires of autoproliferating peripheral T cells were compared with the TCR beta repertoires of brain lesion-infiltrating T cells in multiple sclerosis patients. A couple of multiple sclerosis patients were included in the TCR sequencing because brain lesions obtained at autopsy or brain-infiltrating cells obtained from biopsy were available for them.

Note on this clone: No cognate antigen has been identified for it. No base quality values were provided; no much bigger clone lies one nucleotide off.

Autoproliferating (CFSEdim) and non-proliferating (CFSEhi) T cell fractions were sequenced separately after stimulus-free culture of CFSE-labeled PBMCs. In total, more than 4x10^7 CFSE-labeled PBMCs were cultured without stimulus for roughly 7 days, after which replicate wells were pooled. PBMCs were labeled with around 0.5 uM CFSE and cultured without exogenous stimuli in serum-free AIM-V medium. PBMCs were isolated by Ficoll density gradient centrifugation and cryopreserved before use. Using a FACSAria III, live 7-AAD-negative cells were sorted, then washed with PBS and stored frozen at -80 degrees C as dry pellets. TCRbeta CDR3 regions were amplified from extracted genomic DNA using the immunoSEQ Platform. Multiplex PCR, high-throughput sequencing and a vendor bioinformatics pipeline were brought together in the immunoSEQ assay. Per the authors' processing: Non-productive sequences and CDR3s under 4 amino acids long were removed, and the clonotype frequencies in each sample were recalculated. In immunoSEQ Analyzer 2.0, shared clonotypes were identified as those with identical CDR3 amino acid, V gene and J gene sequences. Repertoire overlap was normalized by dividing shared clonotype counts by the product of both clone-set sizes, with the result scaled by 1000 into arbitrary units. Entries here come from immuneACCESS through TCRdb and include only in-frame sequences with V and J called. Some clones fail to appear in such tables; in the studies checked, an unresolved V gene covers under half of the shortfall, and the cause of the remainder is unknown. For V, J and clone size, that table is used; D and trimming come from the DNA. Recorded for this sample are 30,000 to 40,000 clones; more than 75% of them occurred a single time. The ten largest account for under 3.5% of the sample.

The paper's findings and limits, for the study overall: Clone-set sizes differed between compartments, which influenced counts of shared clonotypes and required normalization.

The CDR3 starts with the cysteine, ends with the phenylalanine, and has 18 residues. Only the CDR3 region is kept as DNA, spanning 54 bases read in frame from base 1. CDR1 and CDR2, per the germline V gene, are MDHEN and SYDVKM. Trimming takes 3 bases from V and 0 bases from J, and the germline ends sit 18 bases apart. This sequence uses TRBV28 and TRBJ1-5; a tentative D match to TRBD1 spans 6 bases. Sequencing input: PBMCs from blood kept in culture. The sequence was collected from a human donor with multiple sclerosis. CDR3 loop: CASSFRGGVGNSNQPQHF. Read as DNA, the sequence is TGTGCCAGCAGTTTTAGGGGGGGGGTCGGTAATAGCAATCAGCCCCAGCATTTT. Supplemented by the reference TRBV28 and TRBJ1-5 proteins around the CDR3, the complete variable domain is DVKVTQSSRYLVKRTGEKVFLECVQDMDHENMFWYRQDPGLGLRLIYFSYDVKMKEKGDIPEGYSVSREKKERFSLILESASTNQTSMYLCASSFRGGVGNSNQPQHFGDGTRLSIL.